The clone carrying this T cell receptor (beta chain) occurred a few times. TCRdb fed the reads into MiXCR, producing one record per CDR3 protein. This sample has roughly 230,000 distinct CDR3 sequences, with over 15% found just once. Looked up from germline, CDR1 is DFQATT and CDR2 is SNEGSKA (reference sequence). Trimming removed 3 bases at V and 0 bases at J, with 15 bases between. The CDR3 is made up of 16 amino acids. This sample was taken from a study of T cell repertoires in cytomegalovirus infection. The V gene is TRBV20-1, the J gene TRBJ2-1, with D perhaps TRBD2 (5 bases). The clonotype was recovered from a human donor in good health (CMV status not recorded). Some clones in this sample may be carry-over from other donors' samples. Material for sequencing was CD8+ T cells from PBMCs. The CDR3 loop reads CSARTLGGSSYNEQFF. In DNA form, the CDR3 reads TGCAGTGCTAGGACCTTGGGTGGGAGCTCCTACAATGAGCAGTTCTTC.